The next 7 T cell receptor beta chains were all read from a single sample in a study of T cells in Graves' hyperthyroidism and ophthalmopathy. The TCR beta CDR3 regions underwent amplification using RNA transcripts as the source. When the TCR CDR3 underwent first-round RT-PCR, the HTBI primer set was used. MiXCR, run by TCRdb on the multiplex PCR reads, gives a single entry per CDR3 protein. Of 400,000 to 450,000 distinct CDR3 sequences in the sample, 14% to 15% are singletons; the top ten hold 13%. The sample taken for sequencing was blood. The receptors shown here come from a man between 18 and 29 years old with Graves' ophthalmopathy.

This chain uses TRBV9 with TRBJ2-1; tentatively, D is TRBD2 (6 bases). Germline CDR1 reads SGDLS; CDR2 reads YYNGEE. The CDR3 is made up of 17 amino acids. The V end lost 4 bases, the J end lost 0 bases, and 17 bases lay between the germline ends. The CDR3 DNA follows: TGTGCCAGCAGCCTCCGAGGGGACTTAAGCTCCTACAATGAGCAGTTCTTC. This sequence encodes CASSLRGDLSSYNEQFF.

The chain has TRBV6-1 and TRBJ2-7; the match to TRBD1 covers 8 bases. The CDR3 has 14 residues. CDR1 and CDR2 (germline): MNHNS, SASEGT. Unmatched junction bases numbered 10, after V lost 5 bases and J lost 7 bases. DNA of the CDR3: TGTGCCAGCAGTCCAACAGGGGGTCGGAGTGAGCAGTACTTC. As protein: CASSPTGGRSEQYF.

This clonotype came up a few times. This chain connects TRBV5-8 to TRBJ1-3; D is possibly TRBD1 (5 bases). The V end was cut by 0 bases, the J end by 0 bases, with 31 bases between. The CDR3 contains 23 residues. CDR1 is SGHTS, CDR2 YDEGEE, per germline. This CDR3 is CASSLVYRHFVAYFEGSGNTIYF. DNA of the CDR3: TGTGCCAGCAGCTTGGTTTACAGGCACTTCGTCGCGTATTTTGAGGGCTCTGGAAACACCATATATTTT.

This clonotype has at least ten counts. The J gene is TRBJ1-5, the V gene TRBV30; the D gene is possibly TRBD1 (5 bases). Between the trimmed V and J ends, which lost 0 bases and 3 bases, there was a span of 12 bases. The germline CDR1 and CDR2 sequences are GTSNPN and SVGIG (reference sequence). The CDR3 is 15 residues long. The CDR3 region is CAWSVWDGLNQPQHF. The CDR3 coding sequence is TGTGCCTGGAGTGTCTGGGACGGACTCAATCAGCCCCAGCATTTT.

This clonotype was counted a few times. This chain's CDR3 is CASSSSRDSLTEAFF. CDR3 bases: TGTGCCAGTAGTTCTTCCCGGGACAGTCTGACTGAAGCTTTCTTT. V is TRBV19 and J is TRBJ1-1, with TRBD1 matching over 7 bases. The CDR3 extends over 15 amino acids. In germline, CDR1 is LNHDA, CDR2 SQIVND (reference sequence). The V and J ends lost 5 bases and 5 bases, in that order; junction bases with no gene match: 11.

There are many counts of this clonotype. V gene TRBV5-1 combines with J gene TRBJ2-2; 7 bases fit TRBD2. The germline CDR1 and CDR2 sequences are SGHRS and YFSETQ. The V gene end was trimmed by 2 bases and the J gene end by 2 bases; junction bases not matched to a gene: 9. This CDR3 spans 17 amino acids. The CDR3: CASSFRAASGNTGELFF. CDR3 DNA: TGCGCCAGCAGCTTTAGGGCCGCTAGCGGCAACACCGGGGAGCTGTTTTTT.

In the case of this clonotype: This could be a read error, since a much larger clone is one nucleotide away. The J gene is TRBJ2-5, the V gene TRBV20-1; the D call may be TRBD1 or TRBD2 (5 bases each). The CDR3 loop spans 14 amino acids. Trimming removed 3 bases from V and 5 bases from J, with 16 bases in between. CDR1 is DFQATT, CDR2 SNEGSKA, per germline (reference sequence). CDR3 DNA: TGCAGTGCTAGGGCCCAGAGTTGGGGGGAGACCCAGTACTTC. Translating it yields CSARAQSWGETQYF.